This TCR beta chain stems from a study of T cells expressing NK-cell markers. The length of the CDR3 is 14 residues. Germline CDR1 and CDR2: GTSNPN and SVGIG (reference sequence). Note on this clonotype: Its matching antigen is unknown.

Each CDR3 protein gets one entry in TCRdb, which reprocessed the 5' RACE reads and gives no DNA. The data include 120,000 to 150,000 distinct CDR3 sequences; the top ten clones carry roughly 12%. Broader study findings: Dominant NKG2C+ clonotypes were found to form about 1.0-7.5% of CD8+ T cells in roughly 6 donors.

Source material: blood T cells: a sorted CD56 or NKG2C T cell subset, CD4+ or CD8+ T cells, or bulk PBMC T cells (not recorded which). The chain employs TRBV30 and TRBJ2-1; as DNA is missing, the TRBD1 call by TCRdb cannot be tested. The origin of this receptor is a man between 18 and 29 years old in good health. The CDR3 sequence: CAWVPGQVYNEQFF.